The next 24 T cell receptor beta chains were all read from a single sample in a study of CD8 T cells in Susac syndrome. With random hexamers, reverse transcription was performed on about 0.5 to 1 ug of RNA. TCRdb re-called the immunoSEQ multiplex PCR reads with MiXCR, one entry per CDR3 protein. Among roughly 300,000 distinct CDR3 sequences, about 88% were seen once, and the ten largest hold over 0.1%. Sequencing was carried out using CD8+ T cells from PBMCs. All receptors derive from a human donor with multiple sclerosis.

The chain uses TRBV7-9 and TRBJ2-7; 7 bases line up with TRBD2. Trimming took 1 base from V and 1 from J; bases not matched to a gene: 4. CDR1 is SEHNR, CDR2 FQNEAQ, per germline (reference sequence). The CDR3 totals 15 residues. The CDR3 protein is CASSLVASGSYEQYF. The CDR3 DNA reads TGTGCCAGCAGCTTAGTCGCTAGCGGTTCCTACGAGCAGTACTTC.

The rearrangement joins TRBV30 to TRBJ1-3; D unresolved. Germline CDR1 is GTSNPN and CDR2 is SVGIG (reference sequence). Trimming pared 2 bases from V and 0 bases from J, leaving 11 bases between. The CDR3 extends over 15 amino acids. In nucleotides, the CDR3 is TGTGCCTGGAGTACTCCATCCTTCTCTGGAAACACCATATATTTT. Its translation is CAWSTPSFSGNTIYF.

The CDR3 loop reads CSASDVGFEQYF. CDR3 DNA: TGCAGTGCCAGCGATGTCGGGTTCGAGCAGTACTTC. This sequence joins TRBV20-1 and TRBJ2-7; D gene unclear. Trimming stripped 6 bases from V and 6 bases from J, with 15 bases between. Germline V gives CDR1 DFQATT, CDR2 SNEGSKA (reference sequence). The CDR3 covers 12 residues.

CDR3 sequence (DNA): TGTGCCAGTAGTATAGATTTCACAGATACGCAGTATTTT. As protein: CASSIDFTDTQYF. This chain connects TRBV19 to TRBJ2-3, with D uncertain. The V end was cut by 0 bases, the J end by 2 bases, with 3 bases between. The CDR3 is 13 residues long. From germline, CDR1 is LNHDA and CDR2 SQIVND (reference sequence).

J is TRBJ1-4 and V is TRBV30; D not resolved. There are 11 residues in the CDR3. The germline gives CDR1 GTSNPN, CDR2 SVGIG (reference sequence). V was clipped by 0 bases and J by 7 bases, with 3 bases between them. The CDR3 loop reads CAWSVSEKLFF. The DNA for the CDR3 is TGTGCCTGGAGTGTAAGTGAAAAACTGTTTTTT.

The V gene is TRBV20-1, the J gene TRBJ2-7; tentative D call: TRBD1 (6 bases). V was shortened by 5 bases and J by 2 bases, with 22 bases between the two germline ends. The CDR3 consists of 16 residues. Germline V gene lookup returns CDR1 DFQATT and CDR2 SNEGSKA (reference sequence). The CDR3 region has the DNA TGCAGTGCTTCCCCAGGTAACAGGGTAGGGACCTACGAGCAGTACTTC. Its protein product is CSASPGNRVGTYEQYF.

Written as DNA, the CDR3 is TGTGCCAGCAGCCCATCAGGGGGCAGCTATGGCTACACCTTC. It codes for CASSPSGGSYGYTF. The rearrangement joins TRBV28 to TRBJ1-2; 8 nucleotides align to TRBD1. The V gene end was trimmed by 6 bases and the J gene end by 4 bases; junction bases not matched to a gene: 7. CDR1 is MDHEN and CDR2 is SYDVKM in the germline V gene. This CDR3 comprises 14 residues.

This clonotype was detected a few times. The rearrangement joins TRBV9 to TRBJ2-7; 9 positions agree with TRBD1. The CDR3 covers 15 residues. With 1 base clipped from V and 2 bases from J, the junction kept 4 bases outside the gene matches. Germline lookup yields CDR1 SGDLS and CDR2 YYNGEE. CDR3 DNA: TGTGCCAGCAGCGTAAGCGGGACAGGGACCTACGAGCAGTACTTC. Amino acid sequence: CASSVSGTGTYEQYF.

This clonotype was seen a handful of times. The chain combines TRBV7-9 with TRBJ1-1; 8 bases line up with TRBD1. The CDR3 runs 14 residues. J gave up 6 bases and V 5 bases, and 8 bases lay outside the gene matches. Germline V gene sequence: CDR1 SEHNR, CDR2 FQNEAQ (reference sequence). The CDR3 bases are TGTGCCAGCAGCGCCCGACAGGGGAAGGCTGAAGCTTTCTTT. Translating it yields CASSARQGKAEAFF.

CDR3 region: CAMTPTGRADEQYF. In DNA form, the CDR3 reads TGTGCCATGACCCCTACAGGGAGGGCCGACGAGCAGTACTTC. V usage is TRBV10-3 and J usage is TRBJ2-7; weak D call: TRBD2 (7 bases). The CDR3 extends over 14 amino acids. The V end lost 9 bases, the J end lost 5 bases, and 20 bases lay between the germline ends. Germline assignment: CDR1 ENHRY and CDR2 SYGVKD.

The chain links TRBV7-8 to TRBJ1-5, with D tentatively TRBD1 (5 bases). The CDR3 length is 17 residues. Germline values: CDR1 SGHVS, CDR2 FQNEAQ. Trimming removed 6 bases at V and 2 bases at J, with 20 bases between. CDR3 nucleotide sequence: TGTGCCAGCAGTTCGAACCCCCGGGACTACGGCAATCAGCCCCAGCATTTT. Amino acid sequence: CASSSNPRDYGNQPQHF.

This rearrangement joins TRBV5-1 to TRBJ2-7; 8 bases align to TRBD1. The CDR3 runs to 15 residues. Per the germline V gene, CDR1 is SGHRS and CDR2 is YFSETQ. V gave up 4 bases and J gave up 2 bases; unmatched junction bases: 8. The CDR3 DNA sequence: TGCGCCAGCAGCAATTCACAGGGGGGAACCTACGAGCAGTACTTC. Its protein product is CASSNSQGGTYEQYF.

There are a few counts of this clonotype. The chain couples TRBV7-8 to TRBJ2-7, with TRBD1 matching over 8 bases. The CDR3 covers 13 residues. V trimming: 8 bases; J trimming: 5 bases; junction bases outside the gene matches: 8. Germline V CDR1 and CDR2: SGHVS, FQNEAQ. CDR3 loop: CASRRQGWDEQYF. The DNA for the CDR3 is TGTGCCAGCCGACGACAGGGGTGGGACGAGCAGTACTTC. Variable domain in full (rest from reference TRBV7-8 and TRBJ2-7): GAGVSQSPRYKVAKRGQDVALRCDPISGHVSLFWYQQALGQGPEFLTYFQNEAQLDKSGLPSDRFFAERPEGSVSTLKIQRTQQEDSAVYLCASRRQGWDEQYFGPGTRLTVT.

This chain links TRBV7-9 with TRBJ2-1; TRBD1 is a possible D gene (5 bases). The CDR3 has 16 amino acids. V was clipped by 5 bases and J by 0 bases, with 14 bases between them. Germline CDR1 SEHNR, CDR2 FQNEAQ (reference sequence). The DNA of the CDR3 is TGTGCCAGCAGCCTAGGGGCTTCGAGCTCCTACAATGAGCAGTTCTTC. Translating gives CASSLGASSSYNEQFF.

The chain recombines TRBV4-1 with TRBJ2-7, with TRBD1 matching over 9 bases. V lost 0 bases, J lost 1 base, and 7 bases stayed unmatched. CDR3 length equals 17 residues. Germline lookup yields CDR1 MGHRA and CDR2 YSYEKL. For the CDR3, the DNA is TGCGCCAGCAGCCAAGATCGGACAGGGGACCTGTCCTACGAGCAGTACTTC. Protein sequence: CASSQDRTGDLSYEQYF.

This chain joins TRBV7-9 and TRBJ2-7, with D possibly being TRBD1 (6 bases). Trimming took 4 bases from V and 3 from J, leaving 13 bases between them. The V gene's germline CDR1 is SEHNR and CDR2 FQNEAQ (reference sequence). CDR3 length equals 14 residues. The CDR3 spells CASSSRRGSYEQYF. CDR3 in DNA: TGTGCCAGCAGCTCTCGCAGGGGTAGCTACGAGCAGTACTTC.

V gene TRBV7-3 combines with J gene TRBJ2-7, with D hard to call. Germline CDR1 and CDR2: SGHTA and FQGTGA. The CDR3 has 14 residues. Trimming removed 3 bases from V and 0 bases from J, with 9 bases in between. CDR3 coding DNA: TGTGCCAGCAGCTTTATCGGCACCTCCTACGAGCAGTACTTC. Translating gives CASSFIGTSYEQYF.

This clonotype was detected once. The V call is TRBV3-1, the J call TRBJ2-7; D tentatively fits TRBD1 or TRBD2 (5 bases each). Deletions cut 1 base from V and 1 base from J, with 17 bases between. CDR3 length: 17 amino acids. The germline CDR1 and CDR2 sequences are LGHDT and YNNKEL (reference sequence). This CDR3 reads CASSQVTGTTVSYEQYF. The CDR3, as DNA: TGTGCCAGCAGCCAAGTAACCGGGACCACCGTTTCCTACGAGCAGTACTTC.

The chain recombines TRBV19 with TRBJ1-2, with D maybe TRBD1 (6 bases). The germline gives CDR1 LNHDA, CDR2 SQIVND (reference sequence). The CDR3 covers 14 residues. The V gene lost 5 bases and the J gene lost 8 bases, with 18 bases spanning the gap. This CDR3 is CASSLTGTEGGYTF. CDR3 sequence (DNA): TGTGCCAGTAGTTTAACAGGGACGGAAGGCGGCTACACCTTC.

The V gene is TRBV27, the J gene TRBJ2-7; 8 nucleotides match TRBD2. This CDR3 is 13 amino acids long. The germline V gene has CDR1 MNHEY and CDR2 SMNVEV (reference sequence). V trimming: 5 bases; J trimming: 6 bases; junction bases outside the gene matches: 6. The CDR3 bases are TGTGCCAGCAGTCCCGCGGGGGGAAGCGAGCAGTACTTC. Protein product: CASSPAGGSEQYF.

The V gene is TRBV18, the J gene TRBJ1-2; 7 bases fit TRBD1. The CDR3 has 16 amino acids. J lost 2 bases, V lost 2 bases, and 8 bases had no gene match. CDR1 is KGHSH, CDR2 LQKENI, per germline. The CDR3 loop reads CASSPTGTVQNYGYTF. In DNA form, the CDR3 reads TGTGCCAGCTCACCAACCGGGACAGTACAAAACTATGGCTACACCTTC.

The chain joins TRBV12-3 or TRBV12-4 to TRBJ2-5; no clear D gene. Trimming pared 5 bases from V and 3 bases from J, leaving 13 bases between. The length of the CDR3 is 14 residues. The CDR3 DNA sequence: TGTGCCAGCAGTCTCGGTGCCCTTAAAGAGACCCAGTACTTC. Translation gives CASSLGALKETQYF.

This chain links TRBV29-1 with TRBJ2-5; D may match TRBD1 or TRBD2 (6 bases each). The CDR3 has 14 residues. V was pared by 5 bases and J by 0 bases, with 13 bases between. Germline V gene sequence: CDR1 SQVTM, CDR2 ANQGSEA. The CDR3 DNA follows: TGCAGCGTTTGCGGGGACACAAACCAAGAGACCCAGTACTTC. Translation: CSVCGDTNQETQYF.

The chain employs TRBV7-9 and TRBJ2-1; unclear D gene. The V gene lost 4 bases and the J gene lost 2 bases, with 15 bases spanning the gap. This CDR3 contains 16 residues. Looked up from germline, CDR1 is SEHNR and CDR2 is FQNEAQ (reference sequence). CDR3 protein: CASSSRTLSPYNEQFF. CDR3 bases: TGTGCCAGCAGCTCAAGGACCCTGTCCCCCTACAATGAGCAGTTCTTC.